The 8 T cell receptor beta chains listed next were all sequenced from one sample in a study of chemoradiotherapy in HPV16-positive cancers. Assay used: immunoSEQ multiplex PCR; TCRdb lists only in-frame clones, some missing. The sample lists approximately 30,000 clones; over 90% were seen once. The sample here was blood, taken from a patient who underwent chemoradiotherapy. The receptors derive from a human donor with HPV-associated anogenital cancer.

The rearrangement joins TRBV9 to TRBJ1-5; 8 positions agree with TRBD1. V was pared by 0 bases and J by 4 bases, with 3 bases of the junction left unmatched. CDR3 length: 15 residues. Per the germline V gene, CDR1 is SGDLS and CDR2 is YYNGEE. The CDR3 DNA reads as TGTGCCAGCAGCGTAGGGGGACAGGTTAATCAGCCCCAGCATTTT. It translates to CASSVGGQVNQPQHF. The full variable domain, completed using reference TRBV9 and TRBJ1-5, is DSGVTQTPKHLITATGQRVTLRCSPRSGDLSVYWYQQSLDQGLQFLIQYYNGEERAKGNILERFSAQQFPDLHSELNLSSLELGDSALYFCASSVGGQVNQPQHFGDGTRLSIL.

The genes are TRBV6-5 and TRBJ2-1; D not certain. Germline CDR1 is MNHEY and CDR2 is SVGAGI. The CDR3 extends over 15 amino acids. Trimming took 5 bases from V and 1 from J, leaving 12 bases between them. In DNA, the CDR3 is TGTGCCAGCAGTGCTACCTGGGTATCCTACAATGAGCAGTTCTTC. Amino acid sequence: CASSATWVSYNEQFF.

This clone was seen just once. This chain uses TRBV11-2 with TRBJ2-5; 7 bases align to TRBD2. The J call may be wrong; the DNA end is better matched by TRBJ2-7. Germline CDR1 is SGHAT and CDR2 is FQNNGV. The CDR3 length is 15 residues. CDR3 residues: CASSLSLGGGYEQYF. CDR3 bases: TGTGCCAGCAGCTTAAGCCTCGGCGGGGGATACGAGCAGTACTTC.

This sequence joins TRBV6-6 and TRBJ1-2; 7 bases align to TRBD1. The CDR3 extends over 16 amino acids. In germline, CDR1 is MNHNY, CDR2 SVGAGI (reference sequence). V dropped 2 bases and J dropped 5; count of bases not matched to a gene: 11. CDR3 sequence: CASSYSGRDSIYGYTF. The DNA of the CDR3 is TGTGCCAGCAGTTACAGTGGCCGGGACAGCATATATGGCTACACCTTC.

This chain uses TRBV19 with TRBJ2-3, with a possible D match to TRBD1 (6 bases). The ends were cut back, 5 bases at V and 2 bases at J, with 11 bases in the middle. Germline lookup yields CDR1 LNHDA and CDR2 SQIVND (reference sequence). The CDR3 extends over 14 amino acids. In DNA, the CDR3 is TGTGCCAGTAGTTCCAGGGGATCCACAGATACGCAGTATTTT. Translated, it gives CASSSRGSTDTQYF.

The rearrangement links TRBV6-5 to TRBJ1-2; no clear D. Trimming took off 0 bases at V and 2 bases at J, with 4 bases between the two ends. From germline, CDR1 is MNHEY and CDR2 SVGAGI. This CDR3 is built from 13 residues. The DNA for the CDR3 is TGTGCCAGCAGTTACTCCAACAACTATGGCTACACCTTC. This codes for CASSYSNNYGYTF.

V and J are TRBV19 and TRBJ1-5; D ambiguous. The CDR3 loop spans 14 amino acids. CDR1 is LNHDA and CDR2 is SQIVND in the germline V gene (reference sequence). V was pared by 3 bases and J by 3 bases, with 9 bases between. This CDR3 is CASSIRQNNQPQHF. The DNA of the CDR3 is TGTGCCAGTAGTATCCGGCAGAACAATCAGCCCCAGCATTTT.

This sequence joins TRBV11-2 and TRBJ2-1; 10 bases match TRBD2. Germline V lookup: CDR1 SGHAT, CDR2 FQNNGV. The CDR3 has 17 residues. V shed 1 base and J 9 bases; nucleotides not matched to a gene: 12. The CDR3 loop reads CASSLVASGGPNGEQFF. The CDR3 nucleotides are TGTGCCAGCAGCTTAGTGGCTAGCGGGGGCCCTAATGGTGAGCAGTTCTTC.